These T cell receptor beta chains were read from a single sample in a study of blood T cell repertoires in COVID-19. Data came from immunoSEQ multiplex PCR; TCRdb stores just in-frame clones and leaves some out. Of fewer than 85,000 clones detected, 70% to 85% appear once; the ten largest clones hold approximately 25%. The sample taken for sequencing was peripheral blood. All receptors come from a man in his sixties with active or convalescent COVID-19. Both conserved end residues are part of each CDR3.

V gene	J gene	CDR3 protein
TRBV9	TRBJ1-1	CASSVDMNTEAFF
TRBV10-2	TRBJ2-7	CATRGAGGEQYF
TRBV5-4	TRBJ1-1	CASSLSVGGRAEAFF
TRBV5-4	TRBJ2-5	CASSSTGGETQYF
TRBV2	TRBJ1-4	CASRKDRGENEKLFF
TRBV15	TRBJ1-1	CATSGSTGSNTEAFF
TRBV6-4	TRBJ1-1	CASSDSKAGEAFF
TRBV27	TRBJ1-1	CASGFGDRGGTEAFF
TRBV7-3	TRBJ2-3	CASSLSGDTQYF
TRBV5-6	TRBJ1-2	CASSLAWAAPAHTF
TRBV9	TRBJ1-3	CASSAGSLSGNTIYF
TRBV5-6	TRBJ1-1	CASSQTSGFAEDTEAFF
TRBV18	TRBJ2-2	CASSPWRPGQNTGELFF
TRBV5-4	TRBJ2-3	CASSGGGIIADTQYF
TRBV10-2	TRBJ2-1	CASRGPLSTNEQFF
TRBV16	TRBJ2-3	CASSATGTPSTDTQYF
TRBV7-9	TRBJ1-6	CASSLTGGGNSPLHF
TRBV10-3	TRBJ1-5	CAISVVRGNQPQHF
TRBV29-1	TRBJ2-5	CSGFDRGETQYF
TRBV5-4	TRBJ2-7	CASSLLAGGRRYEQYF
TRBV11-1	TRBJ2-7	CASSLGPVDRGEQYF
TRBV3-1/TRBV3-2	TRBJ1-4	CASSQFVPATNEKLFF
TRBV18	TRBJ2-7	CASSSQRQGAGEQYF